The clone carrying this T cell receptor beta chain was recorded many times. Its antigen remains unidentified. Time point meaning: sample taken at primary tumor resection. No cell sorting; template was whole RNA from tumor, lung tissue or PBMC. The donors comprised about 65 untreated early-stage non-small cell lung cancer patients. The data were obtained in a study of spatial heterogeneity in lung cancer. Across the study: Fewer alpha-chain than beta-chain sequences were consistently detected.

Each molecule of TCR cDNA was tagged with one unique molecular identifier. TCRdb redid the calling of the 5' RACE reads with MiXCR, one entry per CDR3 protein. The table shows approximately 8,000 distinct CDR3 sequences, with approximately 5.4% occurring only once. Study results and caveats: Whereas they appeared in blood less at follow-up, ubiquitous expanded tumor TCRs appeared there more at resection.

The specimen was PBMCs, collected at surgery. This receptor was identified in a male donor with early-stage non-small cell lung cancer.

The CDR3 DNA reads as TGTGCCAGCAGCCCTAGACAGGTTGCCCGGAACACTGAAGCTTTCTTT. Encoded protein: CASSPRQVARNTEAFF. This rearrangement joins TRBV5-4 to TRBJ1-1; D possibly corresponds to TRBD1 (6 bases). CDR1 and CDR2 (germline): SGHNT, YYREEE (reference sequence). V lost 4 bases and J 1 base, leaving 17 bases between the germline ends. This CDR3 is 16 amino acids long.